These T cell receptor beta chains were read from a single sample in a study of blood T cell repertoires in COVID-19. TCRdb keeps only in-frame clones here, not all; method: immunoSEQ multiplex PCR. The top ten clones hold roughly 1.4% of a sample with hundreds of thousands of clones, about nine tenths of them seen once. The material sequenced was peripheral blood. All receptors come from a woman in her 30s with active or convalescent COVID-19. CDR3s include the opening cysteine and the closing phenylalanine or tryptophan. The order of the fields is V gene, J gene, CDR3 protein.

TRBV19	TRBJ1-1	CASSMRSAFREGTEAFF
TRBV25-1	TRBJ2-7	CASSVERGSYEQYF
TRBV5-1	TRBJ2-7	CASSLAASGSIYEQYF
TRBV11-2	TRBJ2-1	CASSLDRVGTEQFF
TRBV5-3	TRBJ1-2	CARSKRTGINYGYTF
TRBV5-6	TRBJ1-6	CASSWGQLNSPLHF
TRBV10-3	TRBJ2-7	CAISTGLGKTYEQYF
TRBV9	TRBJ2-1	CASSDRQDWVDEQFF
TRBV7-9	TRBJ2-3	CASSPFGGTDTQYF
TRBV14	TRBJ1-2	CASSQTSGVGYTF
TRBV27	TRBJ2-1	CASSSGTSGWNEQFF
TRBV5-1	TRBJ1-3	CASSRTDSGNTIYF
TRBV20-1	TRBJ2-7	CSASGQGSSYEQYF
TRBV6-1	TRBJ1-3	CASSEFGGSSSGNTIYF
TRBV12-3/TRBV12-4	TRBJ2-3	CASRAGHTDTQYF
TRBV28	TRBJ2-2	CASSTIRLAGEGNTGELFF
TRBV6-2/TRBV6-3	TRBJ1-1	CASSYPRGAAEAFF
TRBV5-1	TRBJ2-3	CASSLISGGPTDTQYF
TRBV20-1	TRBJ1-5	CSASLGGSQHF
TRBV15	TRBJ1-2	CATSRAGTGEGYTF
TRBV28	TRBJ1-2	CASSLSQYNYGYTF
TRBV6-5	TRBJ1-2	CASSYGGNYGYTF
TRBV2	TRBJ2-7	CASLWTGRTYEQYF
TRBV4-1	TRBJ1-2	CASSQAELAPLGYTF
TRBV2	TRBJ2-4	CASRGDIQYF
TRBV19	TRBJ2-7	CASSIMTSDEQYF
TRBV4-2	TRBJ1-2	CASSQGQGYLGYTF
TRBV18	TRBJ1-3	CASSPGLGGNTIYF
TRBV5-1	TRBJ2-3	CASSTYQGGLTDTQYF
TRBV4-2	TRBJ2-7	CASSQDGGYEQYF
TRBV4-1	TRBJ2-4	CASSLSAPRDRSNFIAKNIQYF
TRBV6-4	TRBJ1-5	CASSADRMTQPQHF
TRBV6-5	TRBJ2-7	CASSLGGGTYF
TRBV6-1	TRBJ2-3	CASSGMLGRGTDTQYF
TRBV6-5	TRBJ1-1	CASRRLMDKAFF
TRBV12-3/TRBV12-4	TRBJ2-3	CASSLGQPTQYF
TRBV6-5	TRBJ2-6	CASRRIATGANVLTF
TRBV10-2	TRBJ2-1	CASSDPGSSSHYEQFF
TRBV6-5	TRBJ1-1	CASSYRGKRTEAFF
TRBV19	TRBJ1-2	CASSDRARYGYTF
TRBV27	TRBJ2-7	CASSFRGQVSYEQYF
TRBV11-3	TRBJ1-2	CASSLKQGVGYTF